This TCR beta chain is drawn from a study of T cell clonotyping in hematopoietic cell transplantation. The V segment lost 5 bases and the J segment 3 bases; nucleotides outside the gene matches: 16. The CDR3 spans 17 residues. CDR1 and CDR2 (germline): LGHNA, YSLEER. Study-level results: Without cell sorting, CD4 versus CD8 contributions remain unresolved. Higher Inverse Simpson Index values in graft donor and pretransplant recipient predicted broader posttransplant TCR diversity. At the given depth, recipient repertoires were over 95% de novo clonotypes. Pathologically expanded recipient clonotypes increased progressively from day 30 to day 180 as diversity fell.

Some clones are missing from TCRdb's copy, which holds only in-frame ones; the method was immunoSEQ multiplex PCR. This table has around 37,000 clones, 95% appearing once. For this clone: Its antigen is undetermined.

This sequence joins TRBV4-3 and TRBJ2-7, with 7 bases aligning to TRBD2. The receptor was isolated from a man between 25 and 39 years old in good health. Some clones in this sample may be carry-over from other donors' samples. What was sequenced was peripheral blood mononuclear cells. The CDR3 nucleotides read TGCGCCAGCAGCAAGGGAAGCGCGGCTAGCGGATACTACGAGCAGTACTTC. Translated: CASSKGSAASGYYEQYF.